This T cell receptor (beta chain) was sequenced for a study of response to subunit inactivated influenza vaccine. General study findings and limits: Authors suggested seasonal influenza vaccinations each recruit few new T cells.

The length of the CDR3 is 16 residues. CDR1 and CDR2 from the germline V gene are MNHEY and SVGEGT. V lost 4 bases, J lost 3 bases, and 18 bases lay in between. TCRdb redid the calling of the RT-PCR reads with MiXCR, one entry per CDR3 protein. Of more than 700,000 distinct CDR3 sequences in the sample, 21% were seen once. With respect to this clonotype: Antigen: not known.

V is TRBV6-2 or TRBV6-3 and J is TRBJ2-5; a weak D match, TRBD1 (6 bases). This clonotype originated in a middle-aged man who received an inactivated influenza vaccine. The specimen comprised PBMCs from blood, sampled more than 4 days after vaccination. This CDR3 is CASSLLGAPLEETQYF. In nucleotides, the CDR3 is TGTGCCAGCAGTTTACTGGGGGCACCGCTGGAAGAGACCCAGTACTTC.